This T cell receptor (beta chain) is from a study of OX40 agonist ivuxolimab in advanced cancers. Study-level information: The patients received agonistic anti-OX40 (CD134) antibody ivuxolimab.

Trimming shortened V by 5 bases and J by 2 bases, and 16 bases separated the two germline ends. Germline CDR1 is LNHDA and CDR2 is SQIVND (reference sequence). CDR3 length equals 15 residues. Profiled with immunoSEQ multiplex PCR; TCRdb holds only in-frame clones, not every one. The repertoire holds about 100,000 clones, with 75% to 95% as singletons. The chain is built from TRBV19 and TRBJ2-7, with D possibly matching TRBD2 (7 bases). The specimen comprised CD4+ or CD8+ T cells sorted from blood, sampled in a trial of the OX40 agonist ivuxolimab. This clonotype was obtained from an adult with an advanced solid tumor such as melanoma, head and neck, liver or kidney cancer. The CDR3 sequence is CASSGIGGHTYEQYF. The CDR3 nucleotides are TGTGCCAGTAGTGGAATCGGGGGGCACACCTACGAGCAGTACTTC.